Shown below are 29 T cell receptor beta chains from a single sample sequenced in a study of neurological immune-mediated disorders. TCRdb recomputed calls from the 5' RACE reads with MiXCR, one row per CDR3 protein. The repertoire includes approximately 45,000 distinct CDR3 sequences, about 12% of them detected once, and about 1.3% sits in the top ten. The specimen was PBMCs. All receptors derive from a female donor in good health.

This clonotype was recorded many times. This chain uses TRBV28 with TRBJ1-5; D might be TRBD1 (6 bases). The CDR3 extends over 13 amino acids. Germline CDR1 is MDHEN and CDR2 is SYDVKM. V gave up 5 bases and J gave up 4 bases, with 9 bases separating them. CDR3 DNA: TGTGCCAGCAGTCTAGACAGGAATCAGCCCCAGCATTTT. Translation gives CASSLDRNQPQHF.

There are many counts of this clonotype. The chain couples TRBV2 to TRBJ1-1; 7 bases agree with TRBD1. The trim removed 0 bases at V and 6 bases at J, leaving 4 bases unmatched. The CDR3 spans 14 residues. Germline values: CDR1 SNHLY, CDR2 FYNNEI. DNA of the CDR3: TGTGCCAGCAGTGAAGCCAGGGGGGGGGCTGAAGCTTTCTTT. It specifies CASSEARGGAEAFF.

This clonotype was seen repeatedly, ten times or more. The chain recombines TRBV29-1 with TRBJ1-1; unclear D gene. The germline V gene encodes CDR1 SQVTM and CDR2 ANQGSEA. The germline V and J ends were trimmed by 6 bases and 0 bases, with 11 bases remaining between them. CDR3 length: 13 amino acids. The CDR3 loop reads CSVRQMMNTEAFF. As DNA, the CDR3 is TGCAGCGTCCGACAAATGATGAACACTGAAGCTTTCTTT.

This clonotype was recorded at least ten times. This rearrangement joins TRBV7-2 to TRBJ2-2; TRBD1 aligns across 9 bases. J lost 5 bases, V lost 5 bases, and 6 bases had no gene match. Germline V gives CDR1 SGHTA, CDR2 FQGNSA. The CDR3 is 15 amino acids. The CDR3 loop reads CASSHRGQRTGELFF. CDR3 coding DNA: TGTGCCAGCAGCCACAGGGGGCAGAGGACCGGGGAGCTGTTTTTT.

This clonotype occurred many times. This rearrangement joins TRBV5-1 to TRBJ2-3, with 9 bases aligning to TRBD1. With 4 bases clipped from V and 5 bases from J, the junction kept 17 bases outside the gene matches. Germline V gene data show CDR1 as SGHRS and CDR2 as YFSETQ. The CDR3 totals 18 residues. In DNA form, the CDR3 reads TGCGCCAGCAGCGGCGAAGGGACAGGGATCCTCTCGCGAGATACGCAGTATTTT. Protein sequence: CASSGEGTGILSRDTQYF.

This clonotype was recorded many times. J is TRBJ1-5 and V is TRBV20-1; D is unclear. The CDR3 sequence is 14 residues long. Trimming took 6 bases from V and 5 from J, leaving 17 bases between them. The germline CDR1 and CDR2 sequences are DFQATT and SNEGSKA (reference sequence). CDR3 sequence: CSANPGLIDQPQHF. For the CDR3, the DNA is TGCAGTGCCAACCCCGGACTGATAGATCAGCCCCAGCATTTT.

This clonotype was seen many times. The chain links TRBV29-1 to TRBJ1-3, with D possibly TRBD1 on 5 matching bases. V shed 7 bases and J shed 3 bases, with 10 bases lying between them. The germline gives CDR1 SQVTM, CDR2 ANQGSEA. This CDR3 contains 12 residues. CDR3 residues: CSASQGGNTIYF. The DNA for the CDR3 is TGCAGCGCCAGTCAGGGTGGAAACACCATATATTTT.

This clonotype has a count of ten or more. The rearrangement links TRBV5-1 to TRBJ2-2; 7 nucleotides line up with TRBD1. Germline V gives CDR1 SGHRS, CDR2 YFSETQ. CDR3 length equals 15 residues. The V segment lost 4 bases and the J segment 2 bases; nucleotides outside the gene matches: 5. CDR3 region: CASSTGDSNTGELFF. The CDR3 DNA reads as TGCGCCAGCAGCACAGGGGACAGTAACACCGGGGAGCTGTTTTTT. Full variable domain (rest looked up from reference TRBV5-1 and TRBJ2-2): KAGVTQTPRYLIKTRGQQVTLSCSPISGHRSVSWYQQTPGQGLQFLFEYFSETQRNKGNFPGRFSGRQFSNSRSEMNVSTLELGDSALYLCASSTGDSNTGELFFGEGSRLTVL.

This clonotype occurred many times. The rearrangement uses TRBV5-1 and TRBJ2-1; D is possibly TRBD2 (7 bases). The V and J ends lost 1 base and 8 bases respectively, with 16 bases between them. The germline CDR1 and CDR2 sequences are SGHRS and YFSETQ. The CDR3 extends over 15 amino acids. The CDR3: CASSLKVGGLDEQFF. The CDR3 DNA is TGCGCCAGCAGCTTGAAAGTGGGGGGGCTGGATGAGCAGTTCTTC.

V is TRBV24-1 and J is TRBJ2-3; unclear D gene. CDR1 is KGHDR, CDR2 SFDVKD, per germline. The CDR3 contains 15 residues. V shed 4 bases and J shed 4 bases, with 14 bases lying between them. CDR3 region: CATSDLGQRADTQYF. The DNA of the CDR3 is TGTGCCACCAGTGACCTGGGCCAACGCGCAGATACGCAGTATTTT.

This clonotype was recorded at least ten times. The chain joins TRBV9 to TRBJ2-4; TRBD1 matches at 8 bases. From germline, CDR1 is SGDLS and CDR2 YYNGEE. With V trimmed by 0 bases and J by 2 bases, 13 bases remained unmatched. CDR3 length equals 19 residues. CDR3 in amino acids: CASSVDPLGGQGSKNIQYF. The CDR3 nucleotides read TGTGCCAGCAGCGTAGATCCTTTAGGAGGACAGGGTTCCAAAAACATTCAGTACTTC.

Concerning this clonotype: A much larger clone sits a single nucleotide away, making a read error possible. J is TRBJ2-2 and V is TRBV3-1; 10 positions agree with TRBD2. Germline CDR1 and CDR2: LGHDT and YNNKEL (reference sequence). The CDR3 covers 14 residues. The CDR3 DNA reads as TGTGTCAGCAGGGGACTAGCGAGGACCGGGGAGCTGTTTTTT. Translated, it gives CVSRGLARTGELFF.

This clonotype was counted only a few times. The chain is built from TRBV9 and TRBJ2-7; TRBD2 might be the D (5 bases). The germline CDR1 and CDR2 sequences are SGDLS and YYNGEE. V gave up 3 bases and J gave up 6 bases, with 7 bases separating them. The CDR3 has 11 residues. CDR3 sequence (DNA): TGTGCCAGCAGCGACGGACTCGAGCAGTACTTC. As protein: CASSDGLEQYF.

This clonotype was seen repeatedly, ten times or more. CDR3 DNA: TGCAGCGTCAGAGGGGGCCCGAGGGAAGAGACCCAGTACTTC. This codes for CSVRGGPREETQYF. The chain combines TRBV29-1 with TRBJ2-5; TRBD1 matches 7 bases. V dropped 6 bases and J dropped 3; count of bases not matched to a gene: 10. This CDR3 comprises 14 residues. CDR1 and CDR2 from the germline V gene are SQVTM and ANQGSEA.

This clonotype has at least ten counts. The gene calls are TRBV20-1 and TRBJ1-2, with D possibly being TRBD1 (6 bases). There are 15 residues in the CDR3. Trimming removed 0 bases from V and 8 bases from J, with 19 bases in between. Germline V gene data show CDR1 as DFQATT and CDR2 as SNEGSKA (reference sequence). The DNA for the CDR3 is TGCAGTGCTAGAGACGGCCGGACTCCGGGACAAGGCTACACCTTC. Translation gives CSARDGRTPGQGYTF.

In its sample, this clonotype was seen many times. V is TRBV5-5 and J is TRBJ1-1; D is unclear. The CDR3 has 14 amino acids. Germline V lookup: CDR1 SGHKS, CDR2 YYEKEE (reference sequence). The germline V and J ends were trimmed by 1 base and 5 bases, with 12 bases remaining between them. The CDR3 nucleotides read TGTGCCAGCAGCTTGACTGAGGTAGGGACTGAAGCTTTCTTT. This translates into CASSLTEVGTEAFF.

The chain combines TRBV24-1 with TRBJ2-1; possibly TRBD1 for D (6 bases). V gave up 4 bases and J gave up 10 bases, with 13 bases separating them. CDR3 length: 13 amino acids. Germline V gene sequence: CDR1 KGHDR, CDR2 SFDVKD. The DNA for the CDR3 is TGTGCCACCAGTGACAGGGGCCATCCGGAGCAGTTCTTC. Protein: CATSDRGHPEQFF.

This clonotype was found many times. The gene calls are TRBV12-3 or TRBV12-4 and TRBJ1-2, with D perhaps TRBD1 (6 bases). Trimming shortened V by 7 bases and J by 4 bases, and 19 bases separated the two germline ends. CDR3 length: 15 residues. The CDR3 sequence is CASIQTGWGLYGYTF. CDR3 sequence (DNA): TGTGCCAGCATCCAAACCGGGTGGGGGCTCTATGGCTACACCTTC.

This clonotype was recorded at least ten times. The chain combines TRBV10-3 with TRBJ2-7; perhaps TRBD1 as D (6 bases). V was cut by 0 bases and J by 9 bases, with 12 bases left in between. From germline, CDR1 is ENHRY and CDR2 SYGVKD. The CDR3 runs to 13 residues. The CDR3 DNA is TGTGCCATCAGTGAGTCCACACAGGGTTGGCAGTACTTC. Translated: CAISESTQGWQYF.

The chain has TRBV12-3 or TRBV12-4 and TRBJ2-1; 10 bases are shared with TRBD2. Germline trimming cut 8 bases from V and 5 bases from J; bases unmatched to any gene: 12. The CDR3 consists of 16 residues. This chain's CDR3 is CASCPSWTSGDNEQFF. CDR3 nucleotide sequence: TGTGCCAGCTGTCCCTCGTGGACTAGCGGTGACAATGAGCAGTTCTTC.

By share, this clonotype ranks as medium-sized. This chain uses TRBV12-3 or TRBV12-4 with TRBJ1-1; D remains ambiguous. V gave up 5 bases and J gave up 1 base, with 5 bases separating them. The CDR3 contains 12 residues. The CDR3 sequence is CASSPWNTEAFF. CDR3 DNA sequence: TGTGCCAGCAGTCCCTGGAACACTGAAGCTTTCTTT.

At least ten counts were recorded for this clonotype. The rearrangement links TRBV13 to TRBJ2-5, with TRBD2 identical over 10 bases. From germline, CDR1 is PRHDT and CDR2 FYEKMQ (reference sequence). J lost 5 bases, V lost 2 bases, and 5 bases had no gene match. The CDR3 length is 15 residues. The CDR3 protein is CASSLSGGAWETQYF. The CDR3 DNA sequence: TGTGCCAGCAGCTTAAGCGGGGGGGCCTGGGAGACCCAGTACTTC.

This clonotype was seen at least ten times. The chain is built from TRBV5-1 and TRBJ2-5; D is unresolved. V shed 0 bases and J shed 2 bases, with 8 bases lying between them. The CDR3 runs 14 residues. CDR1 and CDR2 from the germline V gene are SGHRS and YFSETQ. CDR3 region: CASSLAVGQETQYF. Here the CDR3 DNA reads TGCGCCAGCAGCTTGGCTGTGGGACAAGAGACCCAGTACTTC. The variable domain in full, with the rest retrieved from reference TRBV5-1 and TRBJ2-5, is KAGVTQTPRYLIKTRGQQVTLSCSPISGHRSVSWYQQTPGQGLQFLFEYFSETQRNKGNFPGRFSGRQFSNSRSEMNVSTLELGDSALYLCASSLAVGQETQYFGPGTRLLVL.

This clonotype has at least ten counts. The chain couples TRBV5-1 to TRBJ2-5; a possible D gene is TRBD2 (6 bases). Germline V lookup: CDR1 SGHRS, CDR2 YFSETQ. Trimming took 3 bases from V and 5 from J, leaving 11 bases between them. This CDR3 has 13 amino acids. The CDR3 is CASSSGVVETQYF. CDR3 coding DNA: TGCGCCAGCAGCTCGGGGGTAGTTGAGACCCAGTACTTC.

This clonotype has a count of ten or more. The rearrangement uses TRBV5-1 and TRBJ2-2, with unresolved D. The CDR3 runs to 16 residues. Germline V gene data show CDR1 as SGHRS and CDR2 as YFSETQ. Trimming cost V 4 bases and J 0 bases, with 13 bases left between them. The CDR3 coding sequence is TGCGCCAGCAGCCCGAACTGGCTGACGAACACCGGGGAGCTGTTTTTT. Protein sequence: CASSPNWLTNTGELFF.

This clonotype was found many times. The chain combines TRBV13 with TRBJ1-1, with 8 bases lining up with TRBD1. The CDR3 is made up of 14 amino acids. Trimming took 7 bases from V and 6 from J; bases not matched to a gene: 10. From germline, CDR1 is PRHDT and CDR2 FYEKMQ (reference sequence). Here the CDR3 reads CASTQRQGSPEAFF. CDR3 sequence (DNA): TGTGCCAGCACCCAAAGACAGGGGAGTCCTGAAGCTTTCTTT.

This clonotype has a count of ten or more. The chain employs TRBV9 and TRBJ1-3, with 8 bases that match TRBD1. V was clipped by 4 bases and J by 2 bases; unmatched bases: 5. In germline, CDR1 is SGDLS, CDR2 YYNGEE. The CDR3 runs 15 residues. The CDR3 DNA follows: TGTGCCAGCAGCACCCGGACAGGGACTGGAAACACCATATATTTT. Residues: CASSTRTGTGNTIYF.

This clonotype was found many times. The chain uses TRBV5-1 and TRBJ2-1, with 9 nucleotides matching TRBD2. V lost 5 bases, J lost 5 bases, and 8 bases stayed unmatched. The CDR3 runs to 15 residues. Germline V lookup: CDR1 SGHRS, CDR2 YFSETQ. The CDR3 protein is CASSLLAGMNNEQFF. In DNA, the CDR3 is TGCGCCAGCAGTCTCCTAGCGGGGATGAACAATGAGCAGTTCTTC.

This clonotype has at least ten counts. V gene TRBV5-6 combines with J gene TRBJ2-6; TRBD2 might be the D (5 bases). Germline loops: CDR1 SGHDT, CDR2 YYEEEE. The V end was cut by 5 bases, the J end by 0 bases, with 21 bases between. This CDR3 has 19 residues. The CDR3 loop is CASRISLEADFSGANVLTF. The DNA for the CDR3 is TGTGCCAGCAGGATCTCTCTGGAGGCGGATTTCTCTGGGGCCAACGTCCTGACTTTC.